The 12 T cell receptor beta chains given below trace back to one sample, sequenced in a study of CD8+CD57+ T cells in acquired aplastic anemia. According to the study, genomic DNA was the template for TCR beta VDJ and CDR3 profiling. TCRdb re-derived calls from the reads in MiXCR, one entry per CDR3 protein. The top ten clones hold roughly 1.1% of a sample with some 220,000 distinct CDR3 sequences, 34% of them seen once. Specimen: sorted CD4+, CD8+, or CD8+CD57+ T cells (not recorded which) from PBMCs. All receptors come from a human donor in good health, serving as a control.

This clonotype has more than one count but fewer than ten. This chain uses TRBV27 with TRBJ1-2; D not resolved. V was shortened by 1 base and J by 4 bases, with 13 bases between the two germline ends. Germline V gene lookup returns CDR1 MNHEY and CDR2 SMNVEV (reference sequence). This CDR3 region has 15 residues. This chain's CDR3 is CASSLFPSEGYGYTF. In DNA, the CDR3 is TGTGCCAGCAGTTTATTCCCCTCCGAGGGCTATGGCTACACCTTC.

This chain joins TRBV9 and TRBJ1-1; 9 bases fit TRBD1. The germline CDR1 and CDR2 sequences are SGDLS and YYNGEE. The ends lost 0 bases at V and 11 bases at J; junction bases unmatched: 14. This CDR3 has 16 residues. Here the CDR3 reads CASSVAGDRVGGRAFF. The CDR3 region has the DNA TGTGCCAGCAGCGTAGCTGGGGACAGGGTGGGAGGCAGGGCTTTCTTT.

This clonotype was seen ten or more times. This rearrangement joins TRBV6-6 to TRBJ2-7; no clear D. The CDR3 is made up of 16 amino acids. In germline, CDR1 is MNHNY, CDR2 SVGAGI (reference sequence). V lost 0 bases and J 3 bases, leaving 15 bases between the germline ends. This CDR3 is CASSYSGPSMGYEQYF. CDR3 in DNA: TGTGCCAGCAGTTACTCAGGGCCGTCGATGGGCTACGAGCAGTACTTC.

At least ten counts were recorded for this clonotype. The chain couples TRBV5-5 to TRBJ2-7, with 10 bases that match TRBD1. The V gene's germline CDR1 is SGHKS and CDR2 YYEKEE (reference sequence). J was trimmed by 3 bases and V by 3 bases; bases with no gene match: 6. This CDR3 comprises 15 residues. The CDR3 nucleotides are TGTGCCAGCAGCTATCTCCGGGACAGGGGCTACGAGCAGTACTTC. This encodes CASSYLRDRGYEQYF.

This clonotype was counted between two and nine times. V gene TRBV15 combines with J gene TRBJ2-3; 8 positions agree with TRBD2. The V and J ends lost 0 bases and 11 bases, in that order; junction bases with no gene match: 7. The CDR3 sequence is 14 residues long. Per germline, CDR1 LNHNV and CDR2 YYDKDF (reference sequence). DNA for the CDR3: TGTGCCACCAGCAGAGATCGGGGGGGCAATGAGCAGTATTTT. Its protein product is CATSRDRGGNEQYF. The full variable domain, rest sourced from reference TRBV15 and TRBJ2-3, is DAMVIQNPRYQVTQFGKPVTLSCSQTLNHNVMYWYQQKSSQAPKLLFHYYDKDFNNEADTPDNFQSRRPNTSFCFLDIRSPGLGDTAMYLCATSRDRGGNEQYFGPGTRLTVL.

The chain's CDR3 is CASSYLPGQGNEKLFF. As DNA, the CDR3 is TGTGCCAGCAGTTACCTCCCGGGGCAGGGAAATGAAAAACTGTTTTTT. The chain combines TRBV6-5 with TRBJ1-4, with TRBD1 as a possible D gene (5 bases). Germline CDR1 is MNHEY and CDR2 is SVGAGI. Between the trimmed V and J ends, which lost 2 bases and 5 bases, there was a span of 15 bases. The CDR3 loop spans 16 amino acids.

This clonotype was detected a few times. The chain uses TRBV12-3 or TRBV12-4 and TRBJ1-4, with TRBD1 matching over 9 bases. Trimming cost V 8 bases and J 6 bases; bases outside gene matches: 10. The CDR3 consists of 15 residues. The CDR3 is CASRLNRGRYEKLFF. The CDR3 bases are TGTGCCAGCCGATTGAACAGGGGGCGATATGAAAAACTGTTTTTT.

Worth noting for this clonotype: One end of the junction fails to match germline, which may point to a read error. The gene calls are TRBV20-1 and TRBJ1-6; tentatively, D is TRBD1 (6 bases). The CDR3 has 12 amino acids. Looked up from germline, CDR1 is DFQATT and CDR2 is SNEGSKA (reference sequence). CDR3 region: CSATQTRDMLMF. In DNA, the CDR3 is TGCAGTGCTACCCAGACCCGGGACATGCTAATGTTT.

Notes on this clonotype: This may be a read error: a much more frequent sequence differs by one nucleotide. The chain couples TRBV12-3 or TRBV12-4 to TRBJ1-2; no definite D call. The CDR3 is 13 residues long. V lost 5 bases, J lost 4 bases, and 11 bases lay in between. CDR3 bases: TGTGCCAGCAGTAACGGACGAATCTATGGCTACACCTTC. As protein: CASSNGRIYGYTF.

The chain couples TRBV19 to TRBJ2-5, with 9 bases that match TRBD1. The CDR3 length is 14 residues. Germline values: CDR1 LNHDA, CDR2 SQIVND (reference sequence). Unmatched junction bases numbered 10, after V lost 9 bases and J lost 5 bases. The CDR3 region has the DNA TGTGCCAGCAGTTTGTGGACAGGGGCCGAGACCCAGTACTTC. Translating it yields CASSLWTGAETQYF.

Many counts were recorded for this clonotype. The chain links TRBV7-3 to TRBJ2-3; possible D gene TRBD2, 6 bases. CDR3 length equals 15 residues. Germline-derived CDR1 and CDR2 are SGHTA and FQGTGA. The germline V and J ends were trimmed by 0 bases and 3 bases, with 10 bases remaining between them. CDR3 protein: CASSLTGGATDTQYF. The CDR3 DNA reads as TGTGCCAGCAGCTTAACGGGCGGGGCGACAGATACGCAGTATTTT.

V usage is TRBV29-1 and J usage is TRBJ2-1; no definite D call. The CDR3 totals 15 residues. Germline assignment: CDR1 SQVTM and CDR2 ANQGSEA. The V and J ends lost 1 base and 3 bases respectively, with 13 bases between them. This CDR3 is CSVEGKLTLYNEQFF. The CDR3 bases are TGCAGCGTTGAAGGGAAGCTGACCCTCTACAATGAGCAGTTCTTC.